One sample yielded the 32 T cell receptor beta chains listed below, sequenced in a study of regulatory T cells in long-lasting Graves disease. Building the TCR beta libraries relied on iRepertoire HTBI primers, and CDR3 regions underwent Arm-PCR. TCRdb re-derived calls from the multiplex PCR reads in MiXCR, one entry per CDR3 protein. The sample holds about 350,000 distinct CDR3 sequences, 16% seen once. The time point: newly diagnosed GD, antithyroid drugs for less than 3 months. Making the TCR library involved RNA that had been extracted from PBMCs. The sample was also linked to a second study, of T cells in Graves' hyperthyroidism and ophthalmopathy.

Sequencing was performed on peripheral blood mononuclear cells (PBMCs), taken at new diagnosis, from a patient treated with antithyroid drugs. These receptor sequences come from a man in his forties with Graves disease.

The chain uses TRBV7-9 and TRBJ1-4; D is unclear. The germline gives CDR1 SEHNR, CDR2 FQNEAQ (reference sequence). The CDR3 consists of 17 residues. Trimming removed 6 bases from V and 2 bases from J, with 19 bases in between. The CDR3 bases are TGTGCCAGCAGTCCTTCCCTTAATTCGGCTACTAATGAAAAACTGTTTTTT. Protein: CASSPSLNSATNEKLFF.

On this clonotype: A much bigger clone sits one base away, suggesting this may be a read error. This chain links TRBV28 with TRBJ1-2; 7 nucleotides align to TRBD1. CDR1 MDHEN and CDR2 SYDVKM come from the germline V gene. The CDR3 has 15 amino acids. CDR3 DNA sequence: TGTGCCAGCAGGGGATTACAGGGGATCGACTATGGCTACGCCTTC. Translating it yields CASRGLQGIDYGYAF.

In its sample, this clonotype was seen many times. This chain joins TRBV7-9 and TRBJ1-2; D call uncertain. Per germline, CDR1 SEHNR and CDR2 FQNEAQ (reference sequence). This CDR3 contains 13 residues. V was trimmed by 5 bases and J by 4 bases, leaving 11 bases between them. CDR3 region: CASSQDGVYGYTF. In DNA form, the CDR3 reads TGTGCCAGCAGCCAGGACGGGGTCTATGGCTACACCTTC.

This clonotype has ten or more counts. The rearrangement joins TRBV7-2 to TRBJ1-5; D is unresolved. The V and J ends lost 6 bases and 3 bases respectively, with 12 bases between them. CDR3 length: 14 amino acids. Germline CDR1 reads SGHTA; CDR2 reads FQGNSA. The CDR3 DNA is TGTGCCAGCAGTCGAAACACGGTCAATCAGCCCCAGCATTTT. It codes for CASSRNTVNQPQHF.

Notes on this clonotype: At one boundary the junction diverges from the germline segment, which might be a read error. The CDR3 protein is CASNDRAMNTEASF. CDR3 in DNA: TGTGCCAGCAATGACAGGGCGATGAACACTGAAGCTTCCTTT. The chain employs TRBV2 and TRBJ1-1, with 7 nucleotides matching TRBD1. The V gene's germline CDR1 is SNHLY and CDR2 FYNNEI. The CDR3 covers 14 residues.

Concerning this clonotype itself: This sequence may be a read error, since a much larger clone differs from it by one base. The chain is built from TRBV20-1 and TRBJ2-3, with D possibly matching TRBD2 (6 bases). Germline V CDR1 and CDR2: DFQATT, SNEGSKA (reference sequence). V dropped 3 bases and J dropped 3 bases, with 13 bases sitting between them. This CDR3 has 14 residues. CDR3 DNA sequence: TGCAGTGCTAGTTATAGCGGACCTACAGATACGCAGTATTTT. This gives the protein CSASYSGPTDTQYF.

The table lists this clonotype with many counts. The V call is TRBV11-2, the J call TRBJ2-1; D is possibly TRBD1 (5 bases). Trimming removed 0 bases from V and 1 base from J, with 7 bases in between. The germline V gene encodes CDR1 SGHAT and CDR2 FQNNGV. This CDR3 has 15 residues. CDR3 sequence: CASSLDRVSYNEQFF. CDR3 DNA: TGTGCCAGCAGCTTAGACAGGGTTTCCTACAATGAGCAGTTCTTC.

This clonotype was counted at least ten times. CDR3 loop: CASSLTPRGQPQHF. CDR3 DNA: TGTGCCAGCAGCTTGACGCCGAGAGGTCAGCCCCAGCATTTT. The chain joins TRBV7-8 to TRBJ1-5; D ambiguous. The length of the CDR3 is 14 residues. The V end was cut by 3 bases, the J end by 6 bases, with 12 bases between. Per germline, CDR1 SGHVS and CDR2 FQNEAQ.

In this sample, this clonotype turned up a few times. The CDR3 nucleotides read TGTGCCTGGGGGTCCCGGGGGTTCAATCAGCCCCAGCATTTT. Residues: CAWGSRGFNQPQHF. V gene TRBV30 combines with J gene TRBJ1-5; perhaps TRBD1 as D (5 bases). The V end was cut by 5 bases, the J end by 3 bases, with 14 bases between. Germline V gene data show CDR1 as GTSNPN and CDR2 as SVGIG (reference sequence). This CDR3 region has 14 residues. The full variable domain, rest sourced from reference TRBV30 and TRBJ1-5, is SQTIHQWPATLVQPVGSPLSLECTVEGTSNPNLYWYRQAAGRGLQLLFYSVGIGQISSEVPQNLSASRPQDRQFILSSKKLLLSDSGFYLCAWGSRGFNQPQHFGDGTRLSIL.

This clonotype was seen repeatedly, ten times or more. The J gene is TRBJ2-3, the V gene TRBV7-9, with no clear D. Germline V gene lookup returns CDR1 SEHNR and CDR2 FQNEAQ (reference sequence). V lost 4 bases to trimming and J lost 6 bases, with 20 bases between them. This CDR3 contains 16 residues. The CDR3 sequence: CASSSLFGGAPDTQYF. The CDR3 nucleotides are TGTGCCAGCAGCTCCCTGTTTGGCGGAGCCCCGGATACGCAGTATTTT.

This clonotype has just a few counts. This chain connects TRBV4-1 to TRBJ2-3, with D perhaps TRBD2 (5 bases). V lost 0 bases to trimming and J lost 1 base, with 11 bases between them. CDR1 MGHRA and CDR2 YSYEKL come from the germline V gene. The CDR3 has 16 amino acids. The CDR3 sequence: CASSQEHNGGTDTQYF. The CDR3 DNA is TGCGCCAGCAGCCAAGAGCACAACGGGGGCACAGATACGCAGTATTTT.

This clonotype was seen ten or more times. The genes are TRBV6-1 and TRBJ2-2, with TRBD1 identical over 9 bases. This CDR3 comprises 13 residues. Germline lookup yields CDR1 MNHNS and CDR2 SASEGT. The junction had 2 bases not matched to a gene; V was cut back by 5 bases and J by 7 bases. CDR3: CASSRQGGGELFF. CDR3 nucleotide sequence: TGTGCCAGCAGTCGACAGGGGGGCGGGGAGCTGTTTTTT.

The V and J genes are TRBV6-8 and TRBJ2-2; maybe TRBD2 (5 bases). V shed 8 bases and J shed 5 bases, with 18 bases lying between them. The germline gives CDR1 MNHGY, CDR2 SAAAGT. This CDR3 has 15 amino acids. DNA for the CDR3: TGTGCCAGCGGAAGCTCGGGGAAGTGGACCGGGGAGCTGTTTTTT. As protein: CASGSSGKWTGELFF.

As to this clonotype: This could be a read error, since a much larger clone is one nucleotide away. J is TRBJ2-7 and V is TRBV28; the D call may be TRBD1 or TRBD2 (6 bases each). Germline loops: CDR1 MDHEN, CDR2 SYDVKM. The V and J ends lost 4 bases and 3 bases respectively, with 16 bases between them. This CDR3 comprises 15 residues. CDR3 in DNA: TGTGCCAGCAGTTGGGGGGCGCGTCCCTACTACGAGCAGTACTTC. Translated, it gives CASSWGARPYYEQYF.

The DNA of the CDR3 is TGCGCCAGCAGCCGCACGGGTCCCCAAGAGACCCAGTACTTC. Its protein product is CASSRTGPQETQYF. The genes are TRBV5-1 and TRBJ2-5, with D hard to call. Trimming took off 4 bases at V and 1 base at J, with 11 bases between the two ends. In germline, CDR1 is SGHRS, CDR2 YFSETQ. This CDR3 is built from 14 residues.

This clonotype occurred many times. The chain has TRBV20-1 and TRBJ2-3; 10 nucleotides line up with TRBD1. V lost 7 bases and J lost 6; bases outside the gene matches: 4. CDR1 and CDR2 (germline): DFQATT, SNEGSKA (reference sequence). This CDR3 has 12 residues. The DNA for the CDR3 is TGCAGTGGGACAGGGGGTTCGGATACGCAGTATTTT. Translating it yields CSGTGGSDTQYF.

This clonotype was picked up many times. V is TRBV27 and J is TRBJ2-7; D is possibly TRBD1 or TRBD2 (5 bases each). This CDR3 has 13 residues. From germline, CDR1 is MNHEY and CDR2 SMNVEV (reference sequence). Trimming removed 6 bases from V and 2 bases from J, with 11 bases in between. As DNA, the CDR3 is TGTGCCAGCAGCAGGGACGGACCCTACGAGCAGTACTTC. Translated: CASSRDGPYEQYF.

This clonotype was detected ten times or more. The gene calls are TRBV7-2 and TRBJ2-5; the D is unclear. The CDR3 has 13 amino acids. CDR1 and CDR2 from the germline V gene are SGHTA and FQGNSA. V lost 5 bases and J lost 2, with 9 bases in between. This CDR3 reads CASSRRSQETQYF. CDR3 DNA: TGTGCCAGCAGCAGACGGAGTCAAGAGACCCAGTACTTC.

This clonotype has ten or more counts. The rearrangement links TRBV6-1 to TRBJ2-3; 8 bases line up with TRBD1. Germline loops: CDR1 MNHNS, CDR2 SASEGT. The CDR3 sequence is 17 residues long. J was trimmed by 0 bases and V by 5 bases; bases with no gene match: 10. The CDR3 region has the DNA TGTGCCAGCAGTACCCAGCAGCAGGGGGCTAGCACAGATACGCAGTATTTT. Translated: CASSTQQQGASTDTQYF.

Many counts were recorded for this clonotype. The gene calls are TRBV6-4 and TRBJ2-1, with D uncertain. This CDR3 contains 13 residues. The germline V and J ends were trimmed by 5 bases and 7 bases, with 12 bases remaining between them. The germline V gene encodes CDR1 MRHNA and CDR2 SNTAGT. For the CDR3, the DNA is TGTGCCAGCAGTTTATACACCGATAATGAGCAGTTCTTC. This codes for CASSLYTDNEQFF.

This clonotype was counted ten times or more. The V gene is TRBV2, the J gene TRBJ1-2; tentatively, D is TRBD1 (5 bases). The CDR3 length is 12 residues. CDR1 and CDR2 from the germline V gene are SNHLY and FYNNEI. Trimming left V 4 bases short and J 8 bases short, with 11 bases between. CDR3 in DNA: TGTGCCAGCAGTGTGAGGGGTTCCGGCTACACCTTC. Its protein is CASSVRGSGYTF.

The chain couples TRBV29-1 to TRBJ1-4; D is unclear. The CDR3 has 13 residues. The V end lost 3 bases, the J end lost 10 bases, and 15 bases lay between the germline ends. CDR1 and CDR2 (germline): SQVTM, ANQGSEA. The DNA of the CDR3 is TGCAGCGTTGAGGGCGCTACGGCGAGAAAACTGTTTTTT. Amino acids: CSVEGATARKLFF.

This clonotype was counted many times. The chain combines TRBV12-3 or TRBV12-4 with TRBJ2-4; D may be TRBD2 (7 bases). V shed 7 bases and J shed 8 bases, with 12 bases lying between them. The CDR3 is made up of 12 amino acids. The CDR3 region has the DNA TGTGCCAGCACCCTAGGGGGGGACATTCAGTACTTC. This codes for CASTLGGDIQYF.

In its sample, this clonotype was seen many times. This chain joins TRBV12-3 or TRBV12-4 and TRBJ1-1; D gene unclear. Trimming took 9 bases from V and 3 from J, leaving 11 bases between them. This CDR3 comprises 12 residues. CDR3 loop: CASQTGYTEAFF. The CDR3 nucleotides read TGTGCCAGTCAGACCGGATACACTGAAGCTTTCTTT.

This clonotype has at least ten counts. The V and J genes are TRBV2 and TRBJ1-5; 7 bases fit TRBD1. The CDR3 sequence is 15 residues long. Per germline, CDR1 SNHLY and CDR2 FYNNEI. Losses at the gene ends were 6 bases for V and 2 bases for J; bases not matched to a gene: 7. The CDR3 loop is CASRTRDRGNQPQHF. The CDR3, as DNA: TGTGCCAGCAGGACCAGGGACAGAGGCAATCAGCCCCAGCATTTT.

This sequence joins TRBV4-3 and TRBJ1-5; the D gene is possibly TRBD1 (6 bases). This CDR3 is 15 amino acids long. The V end lost 0 bases, the J end lost 3 bases, and 9 bases lay between the germline ends. Germline assignment: CDR1 LGHNA and CDR2 YSLEER. CDR3 amino acids: CASSQDRTDNQPQHF. Written as DNA, the CDR3 is TGCGCCAGCAGCCAAGACCGGACAGACAATCAGCCCCAGCATTTT.

Many counts were recorded for this clonotype. The chain couples TRBV27 to TRBJ2-5; D unresolved. The CDR3 is made up of 12 amino acids. Germline V gene lookup returns CDR1 MNHEY and CDR2 SMNVEV (reference sequence). V lost 5 bases and J 4 bases, leaving 8 bases between the germline ends. The CDR3 coding sequence is TGTGCCAGCAGTATAATAGGAGAGACCCAGTACTTC. As protein: CASSIIGETQYF.

This clonotype was observed at least ten times. This chain links TRBV7-9 with TRBJ2-3, with 14 bases lining up with TRBD2. J lost 7 bases, V lost 4 bases, and 4 bases had no gene match. The CDR3 is made up of 15 amino acids. The germline CDR1 and CDR2 sequences are SEHNR and FQNEAQ (reference sequence). The CDR3 sequence is CASSSGTSGGYTQYF. CDR3 DNA sequence: TGTGCCAGCAGCTCCGGGACTAGCGGGGGTTATACGCAGTATTTT.

The genes are TRBV10-3 and TRBJ2-4, with D maybe TRBD1 (6 bases). TRBJ2-7 matches the DNA end more closely, so the J call is doubtful. Germline V lookup: CDR1 ENHRY, CDR2 SYGVKD. The CDR3 length is 14 residues. DNA of the CDR3: TGTGCCACAACCGGGACAAGGAGCTCCTACGAGCAGTACTTC. This encodes CATTGTRSSYEQYF.

The chain joins TRBV4-2 to TRBJ2-5; perhaps TRBD2 as D (6 bases). CDR1 is LGHNA, CDR2 YNFKEQ, per germline. V was clipped by 0 bases and J by 5 bases, with 10 bases between them. This CDR3 is 14 amino acids long. The CDR3 is CASSQDLGGETQYF. CDR3 sequence (DNA): TGTGCCAGCAGCCAAGATCTTGGAGGGGAGACCCAGTACTTC.

This clonotype was picked up a small number of times. The V call is TRBV14, the J call TRBJ2-1; 9 bases align to TRBD2. The CDR3 contains 18 residues. J gave up 7 bases and V 0 bases, and 13 bases lay outside the gene matches. CDR1 is SGHDN, CDR2 FVKESK, per germline. This chain's CDR3 is CASSQERSGGPPINEQFF. The CDR3, as DNA: TGTGCCAGCAGCCAAGAGAGGAGCGGGGGGCCCCCGATAAATGAGCAGTTCTTC.

This clonotype was detected many times. V usage is TRBV5-6 and J usage is TRBJ2-7; D is possibly TRBD1 (6 bases). Germline CDR1 SGHDT, CDR2 YYEEEE. CDR3 length: 16 amino acids. V was trimmed by 3 bases and J by 4 bases, leaving 20 bases between them. This CDR3 is CASSSNREPPLYEQYF. In DNA form, the CDR3 reads TGTGCCAGCAGCTCGAACAGGGAGCCTCCGCTTTACGAGCAGTACTTC.